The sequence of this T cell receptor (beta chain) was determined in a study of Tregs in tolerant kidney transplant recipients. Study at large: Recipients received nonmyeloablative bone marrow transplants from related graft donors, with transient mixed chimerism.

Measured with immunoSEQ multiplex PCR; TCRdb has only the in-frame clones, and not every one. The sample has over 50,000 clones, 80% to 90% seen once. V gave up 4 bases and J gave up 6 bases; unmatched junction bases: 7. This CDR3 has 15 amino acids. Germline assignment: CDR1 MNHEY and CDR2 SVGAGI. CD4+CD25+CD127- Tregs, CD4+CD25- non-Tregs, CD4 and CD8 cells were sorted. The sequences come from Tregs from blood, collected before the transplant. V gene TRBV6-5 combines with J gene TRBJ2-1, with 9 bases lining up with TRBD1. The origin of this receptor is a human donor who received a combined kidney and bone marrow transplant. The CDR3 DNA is TGTGCCAGCAGTTCGCCGGGACAGGGATCCAATGAGCAGTTCTTC. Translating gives CASSSPGQGSNEQFF.